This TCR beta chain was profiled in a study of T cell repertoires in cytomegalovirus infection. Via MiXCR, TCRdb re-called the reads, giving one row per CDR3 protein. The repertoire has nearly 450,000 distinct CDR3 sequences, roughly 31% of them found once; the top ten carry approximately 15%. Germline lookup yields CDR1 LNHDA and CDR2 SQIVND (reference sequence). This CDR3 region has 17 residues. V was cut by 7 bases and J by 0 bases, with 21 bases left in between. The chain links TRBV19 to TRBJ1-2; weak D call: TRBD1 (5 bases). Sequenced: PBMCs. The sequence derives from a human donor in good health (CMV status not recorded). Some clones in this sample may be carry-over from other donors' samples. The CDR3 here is CASMGTTTSTTNYGYTF. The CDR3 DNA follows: TGTGCCAGTATGGGGACCACCACATCGACCACTAACTATGGCTACACCTTC.